The rows below give T cell receptor beta chains drawn from one sample of a study of T cell clonotyping in hematopoietic cell transplantation. Generated by immunoSEQ multiplex PCR, the TCRdb table keeps only in-frame clones and is missing some. The sample lists roughly 24,000 clones; approximately 80% were seen once. Specimen: peripheral blood mononuclear cells, collected before stem cell transplant. These receptors originate from a woman aged 55-69 years with acute myeloid leukemia. Some clones in this sample may be carry-over from other donors' samples. Each CDR3 is given with its conserved first and last residue. Fields, in order: V gene, CDR3 length, J gene, D gene, clone size, CDR3 DNA, CDR3 protein. The D gene is left open where the match is weak. Size is omitted from some rows. Given values are once, few, many or a class for expanded clones.

v_call: TRBV9; cdr3_length: 14; j_call: TRBJ1-1; d_call: TRBD1; clone_size: NA; cdr3_nt: TGTGCCAGCAGCCAAAGGGACAGGGGAACTGAAGCTTTCTTT; cdr3_aa: CASSQRDRGTEAFF
v_call: TRBV6-6; cdr3_length: 11; j_call: TRBJ1-6; d_call: NA; clone_size: NA; cdr3_nt: TGTGCCAGCAGTGCTACGCAACCCCTCCACTTT; cdr3_aa: CASSATQPLHF
v_call: TRBV7-2; cdr3_length: 16; j_call: TRBJ1-1; d_call: TRBD1; clone_size: NA; cdr3_nt: TGTGCCAGCAGCTTAGTAGGCAGGGGGCAAGGCACTGAAGCTTTCTTT; cdr3_aa: CASSLVGRGQGTEAFF
v_call: TRBV5-1; cdr3_length: 15; j_call: TRBJ2-1; d_call: NA; clone_size: NA; cdr3_nt: TGCGCCAGCAGCTTGGGGGGGGACTGGGGCAATGAGCAGTTCTTC; cdr3_aa: CASSLGGDWGNEQFF
v_call: TRBV19; cdr3_length: 15; j_call: TRBJ2-7; d_call: NA; clone_size: NA; cdr3_nt: TGTGCCAGTAGTATGGGCACAGGGTCCTCCTACGAGCAGTACTTC; cdr3_aa: CASSMGTGSSYEQYF
v_call: TRBV25-1; cdr3_length: 18; j_call: TRBJ2-6; d_call: NA; clone_size: NA; cdr3_nt: TGTGCCAGCAGTGAATTCGGAAGAGGGGGGGCTGGGGCCAACGTCCTGACTTTC; cdr3_aa: CASSEFGRGGAGANVLTF
v_call: TRBV4-3; cdr3_length: 15; j_call: TRBJ2-7; d_call: TRBD2; clone_size: NA; cdr3_nt: TGCGCCAGCAGCCAGAATAGCGGGGAGGTGTACGAGCAGTACTTC; cdr3_aa: CASSQNSGEVYEQYF
v_call: TRBV5-1; cdr3_length: 15; j_call: TRBJ1-1; d_call: NA; clone_size: NA; cdr3_nt: TGCGCCAGCAGCTTGGATCGGGGGGCCAACACTGAAGCTTTCTTT; cdr3_aa: CASSLDRGANTEAFF
v_call: TRBV19; cdr3_length: 15; j_call: TRBJ2-3; d_call: NA; clone_size: NA; cdr3_nt: TGTGCCAGTAGTCCAGGGTCCATCATCACAGATACGCAGTATTTT; cdr3_aa: CASSPGSIITDTQYF
v_call: TRBV6-5; cdr3_length: 15; j_call: TRBJ2-3; d_call: TRBD2; clone_size: medium-sized; cdr3_nt: TGTGCCAGCAGTGGGACTAGCGGGGAGACAGATACGCAGTATTTT; cdr3_aa: CASSGTSGETDTQYF
v_call: TRBV6-4; cdr3_length: 16; j_call: TRBJ2-2; d_call: TRBD2; clone_size: NA; cdr3_nt: TGTGCCAGCAGTGACCCGACTAGCTCGAACACCGGGGAGCTGTTTTTT; cdr3_aa: CASSDPTSSNTGELFF
v_call: TRBV5-1; cdr3_length: 16; j_call: TRBJ2-1; d_call: TRBD1; clone_size: NA; cdr3_nt: TGCGCCAGCAGCTATGGACAGGAGAGCTCCTACAATGAGCAGTTCTTC; cdr3_aa: CASSYGQESSYNEQFF
v_call: TRBV4-3; cdr3_length: 16; j_call: TRBJ2-7; d_call: NA; clone_size: NA; cdr3_nt: TGCGCCAGCAGCCAAGAATACGGGAACCGGGTGGCGGAGCAGTACTTC; cdr3_aa: CASSQEYGNRVAEQYF
v_call: TRBV5-6; cdr3_length: 13; j_call: TRBJ2-7; d_call: TRBD1; clone_size: NA; cdr3_nt: TGTGCCAGCAGCTGGACAGGGGGCTACGAGCAGTACTTC; cdr3_aa: CASSWTGGYEQYF